The clone carrying this T cell receptor (beta chain) came up a few times. The antigen is unknown. Data came from immunoSEQ multiplex PCR; TCRdb stores just in-frame clones and leaves some out. The top ten clones hold approximately 1.3% of a sample with approximately 100,000 clones, 75% to 95% of them seen once. These data are taken from a study of T cell responses to AZD1222 COVID-19 vaccine. Study observations and caveats: In all cases, repertoires were sampled only after the peak T cell response. Most donors were white British, females outnumbered males, and clonal diversity was possibly underestimated.

This receptor was taken from an adult in good health. Sample: peripheral blood, taken on day 0 of AZD1222 vaccination.

DNA for the CDR3: TGCAGCCAATGGGACCGGGGGGATACGCAGTATTTT. Encoded protein: CSQWDRGDTQYF. The chain employs TRBV29-1 and TRBJ2-3; a weak D match, TRBD2 (6 bases). CDR1 is SQVTM, CDR2 ANQGSEA, per germline. Between the trimmed V and J ends, which lost 8 bases and 6 bases, there was a span of 15 bases. The CDR3 length is 12 residues.